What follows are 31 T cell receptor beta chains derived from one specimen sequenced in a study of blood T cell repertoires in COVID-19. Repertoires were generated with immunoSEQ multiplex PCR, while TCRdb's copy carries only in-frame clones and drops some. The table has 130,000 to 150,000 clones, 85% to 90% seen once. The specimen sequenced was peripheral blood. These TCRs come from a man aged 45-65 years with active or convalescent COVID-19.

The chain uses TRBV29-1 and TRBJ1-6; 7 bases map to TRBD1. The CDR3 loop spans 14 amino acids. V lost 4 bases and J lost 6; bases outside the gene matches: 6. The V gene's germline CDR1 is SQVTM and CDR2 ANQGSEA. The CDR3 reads CSVGGQDANSPLHF. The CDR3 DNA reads TGCAGCGTTGGAGGACAGGACGCTAATTCACCCCTCCACTTT. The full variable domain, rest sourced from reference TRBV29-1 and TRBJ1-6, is SAVISQKPSRDICQRGTSLTIQCQVDSQVTMMFWYRQQPGQSLTLIATANQGSEATYESGFVIDKFPISRPNLTFSTLTVSNMSPEDSSIYLCSVGGQDANSPLHFGNGTRLTVT.

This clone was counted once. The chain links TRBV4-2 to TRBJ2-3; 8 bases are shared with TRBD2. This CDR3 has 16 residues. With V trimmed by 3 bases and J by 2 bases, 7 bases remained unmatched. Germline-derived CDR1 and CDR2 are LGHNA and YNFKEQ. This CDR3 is CASSQVGLADTDTQYF. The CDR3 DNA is TGTGCCAGCAGCCAGGTTGGACTAGCCGACACAGATACGCAGTATTTT.

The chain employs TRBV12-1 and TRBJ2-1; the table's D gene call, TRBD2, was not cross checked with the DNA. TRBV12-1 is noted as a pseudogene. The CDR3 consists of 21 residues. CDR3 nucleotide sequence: TGTGCCAGCAGCTTTGAAGTGGGGACTAGCGGGGTACTGAGCTCCTACAATGAGCAGTTCTTC. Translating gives CASSFEVGTSGVLSSYNEQFF.

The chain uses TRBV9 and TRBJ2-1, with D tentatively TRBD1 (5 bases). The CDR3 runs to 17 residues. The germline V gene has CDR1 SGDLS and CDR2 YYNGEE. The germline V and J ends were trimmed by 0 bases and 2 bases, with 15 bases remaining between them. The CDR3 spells CASSVVSEKTAYNEQFF. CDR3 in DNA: TGTGCCAGCAGCGTAGTATCAGAGAAGACAGCCTACAATGAGCAGTTCTTC.

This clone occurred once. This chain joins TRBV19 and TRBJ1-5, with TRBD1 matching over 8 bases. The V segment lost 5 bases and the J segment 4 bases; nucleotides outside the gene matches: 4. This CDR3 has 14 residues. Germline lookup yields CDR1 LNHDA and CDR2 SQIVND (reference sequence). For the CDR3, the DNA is TGTGCCAGTAGTCTCCAGGGGGCTAATCAGCCCCAGCATTTT. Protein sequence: CASSLQGANQPQHF.

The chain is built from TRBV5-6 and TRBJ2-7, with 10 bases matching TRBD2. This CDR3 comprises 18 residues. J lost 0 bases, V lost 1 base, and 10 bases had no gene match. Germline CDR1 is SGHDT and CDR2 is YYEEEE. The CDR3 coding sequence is TGTGCCAGCAGCTTGACGGCTAGCGGGAGACCCTACTCCTACGAGCAGTACTTC. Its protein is CASSLTASGRPYSYEQYF.

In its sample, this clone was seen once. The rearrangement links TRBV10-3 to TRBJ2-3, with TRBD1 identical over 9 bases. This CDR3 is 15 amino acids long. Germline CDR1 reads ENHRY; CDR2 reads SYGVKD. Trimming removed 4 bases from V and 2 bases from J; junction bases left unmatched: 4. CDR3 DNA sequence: TGTGCCATCAGTGCGGGGACAGGGAACACAGATACGCAGTATTTT. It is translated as CAISAGTGNTDTQYF.

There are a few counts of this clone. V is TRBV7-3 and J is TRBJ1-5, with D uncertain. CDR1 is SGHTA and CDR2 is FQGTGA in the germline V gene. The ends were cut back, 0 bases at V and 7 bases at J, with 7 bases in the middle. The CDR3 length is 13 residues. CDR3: CASSLTEGQPQHF. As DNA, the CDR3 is TGTGCCAGCAGCTTAACGGAGGGCCAGCCCCAGCATTTT.

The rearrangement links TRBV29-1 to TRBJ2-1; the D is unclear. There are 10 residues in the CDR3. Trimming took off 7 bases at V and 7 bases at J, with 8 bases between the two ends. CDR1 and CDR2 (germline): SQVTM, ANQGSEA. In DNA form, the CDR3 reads TGCAGCGCCCTGAGGAATGAGCAGTTCTTC. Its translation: CSALRNEQFF.

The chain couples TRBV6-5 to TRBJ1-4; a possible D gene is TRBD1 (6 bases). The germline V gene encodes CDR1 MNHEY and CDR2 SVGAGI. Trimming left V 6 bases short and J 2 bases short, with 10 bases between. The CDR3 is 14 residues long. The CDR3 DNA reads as TGTGCCAGCAGCCCCAGGGGTACTAATGAAAAACTGTTTTTT. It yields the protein CASSPRGTNEKLFF.

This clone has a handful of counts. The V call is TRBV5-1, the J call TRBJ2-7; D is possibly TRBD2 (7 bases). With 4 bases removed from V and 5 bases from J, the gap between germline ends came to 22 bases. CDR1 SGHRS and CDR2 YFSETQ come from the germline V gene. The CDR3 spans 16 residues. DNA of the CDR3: TGCGCCAGCAGCCTCCTCCCCCGGGGGGCGAGAAACGAGCAGTACTTC. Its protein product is CASSLLPRGARNEQYF.

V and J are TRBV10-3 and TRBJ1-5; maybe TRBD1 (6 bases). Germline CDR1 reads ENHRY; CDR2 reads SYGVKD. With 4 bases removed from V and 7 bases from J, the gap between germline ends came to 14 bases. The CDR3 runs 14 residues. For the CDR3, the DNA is TGTGCCATCAGTGTGGCAGGGGCACAGCAGCCCCAGCATTTT. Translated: CAISVAGAQQPQHF.

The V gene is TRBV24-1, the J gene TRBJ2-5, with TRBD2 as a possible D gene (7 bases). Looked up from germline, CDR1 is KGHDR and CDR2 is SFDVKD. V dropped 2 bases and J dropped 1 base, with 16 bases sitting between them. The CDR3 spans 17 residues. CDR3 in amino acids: CATSDSRGRDTQETQYF. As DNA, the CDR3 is TGTGCCACCAGTGATTCCAGAGGGAGGGACACCCAAGAGACCCAGTACTTC.

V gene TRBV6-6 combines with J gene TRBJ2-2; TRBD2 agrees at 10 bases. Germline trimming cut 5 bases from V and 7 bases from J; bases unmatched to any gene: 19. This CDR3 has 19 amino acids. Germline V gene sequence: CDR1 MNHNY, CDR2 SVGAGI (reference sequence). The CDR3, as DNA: TGTGCCAGCAGTCCACGACAGAAAAGCGGGAGGGAAGGTATCGGGGAGCTGTTTTTT. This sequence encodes CASSPRQKSGREGIGELFF.

The CDR3 nucleotides read TGCGCCAGCAGCTTGGCGGGAGGGGGCCGGGAGACCCAGTACTTC. This translates into CASSLAGGGRETQYF. The genes are TRBV5-1 and TRBJ2-5; maybe TRBD2 (8 bases). CDR3 length: 15 amino acids. Trimming cost V 0 bases and J 5 bases, with 14 bases left between them. Germline V lookup: CDR1 SGHRS, CDR2 YFSETQ.

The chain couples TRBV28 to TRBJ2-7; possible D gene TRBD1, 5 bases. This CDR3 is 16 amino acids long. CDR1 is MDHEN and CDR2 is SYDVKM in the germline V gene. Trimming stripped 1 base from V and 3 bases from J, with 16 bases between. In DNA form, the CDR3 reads TGTGCCAGCAGTTTATTAGGGGCAGCTGATCGCTACGAGCAGTACTTC. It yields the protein CASSLLGAADRYEQYF.

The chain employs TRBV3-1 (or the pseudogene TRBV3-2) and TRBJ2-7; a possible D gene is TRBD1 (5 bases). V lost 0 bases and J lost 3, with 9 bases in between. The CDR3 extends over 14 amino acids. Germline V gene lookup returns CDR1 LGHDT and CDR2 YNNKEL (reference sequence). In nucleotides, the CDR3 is TGTGCCAGCAGCCAAGATCCGGACAACTACGAGCAGTACTTC. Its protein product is CASSQDPDNYEQYF.

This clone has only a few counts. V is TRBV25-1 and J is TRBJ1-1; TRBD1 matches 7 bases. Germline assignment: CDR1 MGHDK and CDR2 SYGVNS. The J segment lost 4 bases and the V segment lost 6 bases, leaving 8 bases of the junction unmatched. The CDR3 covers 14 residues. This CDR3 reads CASRAHRGITEAFF. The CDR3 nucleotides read TGTGCCAGCAGGGCTCACAGGGGTATCACTGAAGCTTTCTTT.

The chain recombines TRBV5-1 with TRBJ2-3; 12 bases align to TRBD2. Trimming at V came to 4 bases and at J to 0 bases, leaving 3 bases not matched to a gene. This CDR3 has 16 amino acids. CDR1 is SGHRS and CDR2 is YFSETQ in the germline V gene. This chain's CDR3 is CASSLGLAGSTDTQYF. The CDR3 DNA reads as TGCGCCAGCAGCCTCGGACTAGCGGGGAGCACAGATACGCAGTATTTT.

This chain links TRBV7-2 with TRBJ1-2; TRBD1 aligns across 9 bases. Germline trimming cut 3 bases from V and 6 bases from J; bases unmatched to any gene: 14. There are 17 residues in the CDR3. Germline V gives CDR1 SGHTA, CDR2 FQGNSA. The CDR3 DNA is TGTGCCAGCAGCTTTTCAAAAGCCGGGACAGGGAAAGATGGCTACACCTTC. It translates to CASSFSKAGTGKDGYTF.

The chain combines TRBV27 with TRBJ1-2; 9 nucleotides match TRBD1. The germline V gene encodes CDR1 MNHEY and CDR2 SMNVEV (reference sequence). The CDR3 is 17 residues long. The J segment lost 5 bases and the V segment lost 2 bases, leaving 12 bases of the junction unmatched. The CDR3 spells CASSLQTSGTGPYGYTF. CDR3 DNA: TGTGCCAGCAGTTTACAAACTTCCGGGACAGGGCCTTATGGCTACACCTTC.

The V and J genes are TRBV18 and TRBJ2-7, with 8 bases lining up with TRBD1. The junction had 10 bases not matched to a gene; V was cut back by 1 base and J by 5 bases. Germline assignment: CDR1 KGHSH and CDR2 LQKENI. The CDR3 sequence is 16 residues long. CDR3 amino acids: CASSPRQGATGHEQYF. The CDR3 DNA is TGTGCCAGCTCACCACGGCAGGGGGCGACGGGCCACGAGCAGTACTTC.

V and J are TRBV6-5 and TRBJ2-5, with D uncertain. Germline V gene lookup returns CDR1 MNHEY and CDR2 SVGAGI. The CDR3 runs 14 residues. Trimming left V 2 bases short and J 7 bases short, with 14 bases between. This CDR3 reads CASSYQAPPGTQYF. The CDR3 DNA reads TGTGCCAGCAGTTACCAAGCCCCGCCCGGGACCCAGTACTTC.

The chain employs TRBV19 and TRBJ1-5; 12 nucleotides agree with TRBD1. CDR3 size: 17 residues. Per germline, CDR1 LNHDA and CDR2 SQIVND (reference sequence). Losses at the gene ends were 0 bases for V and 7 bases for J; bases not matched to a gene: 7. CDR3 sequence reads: CASSIDPGTGGWQPQHF. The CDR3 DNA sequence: TGTGCCAGTAGTATAGATCCCGGGACAGGGGGCTGGCAGCCCCAGCATTTT.

CDR3 residues: CASRPQGLRNTIYF. DNA for the CDR3: TGTGCCAGCAGACCCCAGGGGCTGAGAAACACCATATATTTT. The chain uses TRBV2 and TRBJ1-3; D may be TRBD1 (6 bases). The V end lost 6 bases, the J end lost 5 bases, and 14 bases lay between the germline ends. This CDR3 is built from 14 residues. Germline-derived CDR1 and CDR2 are SNHLY and FYNNEI.

The DNA of the CDR3 is TGCAGCGTAGACGACAGTGAAAAACTGTTTTTT. This codes for CSVDDSEKLFF. The chain joins TRBV29-1 to TRBJ1-4, with D possibly being TRBD1 (5 bases). Germline V gene lookup returns CDR1 SQVTM and CDR2 ANQGSEA. The CDR3 sequence is 11 residues long. Trimming stripped 6 bases from V and 7 bases from J, with 9 bases between.

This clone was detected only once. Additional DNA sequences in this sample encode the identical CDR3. The CDR3 bases are TGTGCCAGTAGTACGACAGGGGGCTCTGGCTACACCTTC. Encoded protein: CASSTTGGSGYTF. The V gene is TRBV19, the J gene TRBJ1-2, with 10 nucleotides matching TRBD1. This CDR3 contains 13 residues. V was pared by 4 bases and J by 7 bases, with 3 bases of the junction left unmatched. The germline CDR1 and CDR2 sequences are LNHDA and SQIVND (reference sequence).

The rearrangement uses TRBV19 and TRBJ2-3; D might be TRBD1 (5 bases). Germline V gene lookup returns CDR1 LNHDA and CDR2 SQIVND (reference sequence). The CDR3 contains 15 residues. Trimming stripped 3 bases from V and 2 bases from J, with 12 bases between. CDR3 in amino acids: CASSMIQGHTDTQYF. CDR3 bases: TGTGCCAGTAGTATGATTCAGGGCCACACAGATACGCAGTATTTT.

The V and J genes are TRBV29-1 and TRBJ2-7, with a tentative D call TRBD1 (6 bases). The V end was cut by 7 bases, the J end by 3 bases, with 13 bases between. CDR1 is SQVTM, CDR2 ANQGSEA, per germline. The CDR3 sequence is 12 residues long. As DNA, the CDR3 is TGCAGCGCCAGGGACACTGTCTACGAGCAGTACTTC. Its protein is CSARDTVYEQYF.

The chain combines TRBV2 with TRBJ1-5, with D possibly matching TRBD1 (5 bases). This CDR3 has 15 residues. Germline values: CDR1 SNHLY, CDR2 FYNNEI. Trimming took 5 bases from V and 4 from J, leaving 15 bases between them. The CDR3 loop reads CASSRDLGGNQPQHF. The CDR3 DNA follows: TGTGCCAGCAGTCGGGACCTGGGAGGGAATCAGCCCCAGCATTTT. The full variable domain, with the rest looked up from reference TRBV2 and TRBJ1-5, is EPEVTQTPSHQVTQMGQEVILRCVPISNHLYFYWYRQILGQKVEFLVSFYNNEISEKSEIFDDQFSVERPDGSNFTLKIRSTKLEDSAMYFCASSRDLGGNQPQHFGDGTRLSIL.

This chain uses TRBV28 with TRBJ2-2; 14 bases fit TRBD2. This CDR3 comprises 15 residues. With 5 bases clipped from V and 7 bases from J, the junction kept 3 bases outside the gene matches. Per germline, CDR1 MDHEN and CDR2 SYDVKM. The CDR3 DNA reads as TGTGCCAGCAGTAGACTAGCGGGAGGGCTCGGGGAGCTGTTTTTT. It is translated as CASSRLAGGLGELFF.